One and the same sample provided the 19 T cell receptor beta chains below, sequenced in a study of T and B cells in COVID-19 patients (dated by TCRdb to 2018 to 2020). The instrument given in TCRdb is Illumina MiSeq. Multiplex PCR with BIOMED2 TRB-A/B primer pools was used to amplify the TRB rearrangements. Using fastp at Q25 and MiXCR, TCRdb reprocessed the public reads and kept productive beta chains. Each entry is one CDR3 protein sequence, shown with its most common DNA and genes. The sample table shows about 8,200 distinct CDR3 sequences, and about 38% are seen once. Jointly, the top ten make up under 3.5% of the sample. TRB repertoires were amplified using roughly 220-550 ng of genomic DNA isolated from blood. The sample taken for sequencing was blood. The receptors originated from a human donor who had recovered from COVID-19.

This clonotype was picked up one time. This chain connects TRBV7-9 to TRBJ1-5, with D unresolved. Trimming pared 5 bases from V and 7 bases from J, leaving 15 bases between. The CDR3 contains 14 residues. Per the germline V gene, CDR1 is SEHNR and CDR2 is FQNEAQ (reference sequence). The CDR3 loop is CASSLDTGLQPQHF. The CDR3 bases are TGTGCCAGCAGCCTTGACACCGGGCTGCAGCCCCAGCATTTT.

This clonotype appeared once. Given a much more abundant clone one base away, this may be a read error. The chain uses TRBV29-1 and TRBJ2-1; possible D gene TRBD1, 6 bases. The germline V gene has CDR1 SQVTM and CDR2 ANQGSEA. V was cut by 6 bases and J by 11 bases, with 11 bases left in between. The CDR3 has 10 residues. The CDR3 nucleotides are TGCAGCGTGAGAGGGGACAAGCAGTTCTTC. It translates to CSVRGDKQFF.

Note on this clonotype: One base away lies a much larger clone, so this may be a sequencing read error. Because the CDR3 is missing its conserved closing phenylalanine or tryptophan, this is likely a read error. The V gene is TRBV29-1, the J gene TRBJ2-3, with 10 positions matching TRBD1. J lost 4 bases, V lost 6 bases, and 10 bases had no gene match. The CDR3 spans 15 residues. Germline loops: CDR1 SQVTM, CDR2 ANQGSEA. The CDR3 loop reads CSVLRDRGRADTQYY. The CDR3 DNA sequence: TGCAGCGTGCTCCGGGACAGGGGTCGGGCAGATACGCAGTATTAT.

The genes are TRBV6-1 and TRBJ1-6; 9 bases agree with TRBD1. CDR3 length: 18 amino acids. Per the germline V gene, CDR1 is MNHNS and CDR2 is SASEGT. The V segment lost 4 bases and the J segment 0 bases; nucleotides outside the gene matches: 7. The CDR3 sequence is CASSVFGQGSSYNSPLHF. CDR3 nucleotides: TGTGCCAGCAGTGTATTTGGACAGGGGAGCTCCTATAATTCACCCCTCCACTTT.

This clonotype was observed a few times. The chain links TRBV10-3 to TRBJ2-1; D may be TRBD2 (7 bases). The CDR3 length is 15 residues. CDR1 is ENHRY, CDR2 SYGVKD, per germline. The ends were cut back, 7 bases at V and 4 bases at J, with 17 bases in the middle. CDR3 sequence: CAIIPGGGPYNEQFF. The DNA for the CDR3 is TGTGCCATCATCCCTGGGGGGGGCCCTTACAATGAGCAGTTCTTC.

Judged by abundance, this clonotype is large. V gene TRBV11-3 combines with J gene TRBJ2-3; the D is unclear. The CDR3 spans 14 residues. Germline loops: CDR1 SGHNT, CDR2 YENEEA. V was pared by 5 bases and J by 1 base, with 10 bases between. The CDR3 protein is CASSRAVGTDTQYF. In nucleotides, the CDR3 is TGTGCCAGCAGCCGGGCTGTGGGCACAGATACGCAGTATTTT.

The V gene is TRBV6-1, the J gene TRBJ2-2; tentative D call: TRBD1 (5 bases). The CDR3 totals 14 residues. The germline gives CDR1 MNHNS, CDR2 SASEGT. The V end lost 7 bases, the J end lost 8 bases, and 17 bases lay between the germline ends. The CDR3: CASKDVRVSGELFF. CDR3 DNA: TGTGCCAGCAAGGACGTCAGGGTTTCGGGGGAGCTGTTTTTT.

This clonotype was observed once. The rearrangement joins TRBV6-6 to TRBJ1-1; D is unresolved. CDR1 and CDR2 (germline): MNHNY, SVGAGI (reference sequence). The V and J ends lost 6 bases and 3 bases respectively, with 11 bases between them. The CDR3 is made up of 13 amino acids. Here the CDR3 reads CASREDGDTEAFF. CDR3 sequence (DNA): TGTGCCAGCAGAGAAGACGGGGACACTGAAGCTTTCTTT.

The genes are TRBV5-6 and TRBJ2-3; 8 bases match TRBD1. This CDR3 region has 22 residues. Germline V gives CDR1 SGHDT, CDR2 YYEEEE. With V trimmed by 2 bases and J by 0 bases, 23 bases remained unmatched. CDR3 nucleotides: TGTGCCAGCAGCTTCCCGGAACCGAATAACTGGAGGCAGGGGGCTAGCACAGATACGCAGTATTTT. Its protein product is CASSFPEPNNWRQGASTDTQYF.

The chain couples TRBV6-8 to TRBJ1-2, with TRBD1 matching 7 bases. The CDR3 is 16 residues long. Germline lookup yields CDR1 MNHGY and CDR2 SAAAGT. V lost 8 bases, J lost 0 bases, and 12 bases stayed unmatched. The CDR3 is CASSRQGDISNYGYTF. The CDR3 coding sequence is TGTGCCAGCTCTCGACAGGGAGATATATCTAACTATGGCTACACCTTC.

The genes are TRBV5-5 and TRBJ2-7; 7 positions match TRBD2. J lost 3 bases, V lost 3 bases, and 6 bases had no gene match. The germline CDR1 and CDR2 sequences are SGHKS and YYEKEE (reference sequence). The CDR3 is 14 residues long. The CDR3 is CASSWEGPYYEQYF. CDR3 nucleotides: TGTGCCAGCAGCTGGGAGGGACCCTACTACGAGCAGTACTTC.

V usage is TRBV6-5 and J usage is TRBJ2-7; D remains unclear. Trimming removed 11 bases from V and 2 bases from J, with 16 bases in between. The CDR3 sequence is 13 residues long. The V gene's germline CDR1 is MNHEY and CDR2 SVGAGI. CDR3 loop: CASTAGPPYEQYF. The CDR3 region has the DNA TGTGCCTCCACCGCAGGACCCCCCTACGAGCAGTACTTC.

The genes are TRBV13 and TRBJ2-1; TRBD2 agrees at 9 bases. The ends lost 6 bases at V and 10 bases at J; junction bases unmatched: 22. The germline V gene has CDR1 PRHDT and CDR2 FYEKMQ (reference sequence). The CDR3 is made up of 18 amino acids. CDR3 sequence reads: CASSWGEAGGGGGREQFF. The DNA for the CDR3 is TGTGCCAGCAGTTGGGGCGAAGCGGGGGGAGGTGGGGGAAGGGAGCAGTTCTTC.

The CDR3 nucleotides are TGTGCCAGCAGCTTCAATACAGGACCCTATGGCTACACCTTC. Its protein is CASSFNTGPYGYTF. V and J are TRBV7-2 and TRBJ1-2; tentative D call: TRBD1 (5 bases). The CDR3 is made up of 14 amino acids. The ends were cut back, 3 bases at V and 4 bases at J, with 12 bases in the middle. Looked up from germline, CDR1 is SGHTA and CDR2 is FQGNSA.

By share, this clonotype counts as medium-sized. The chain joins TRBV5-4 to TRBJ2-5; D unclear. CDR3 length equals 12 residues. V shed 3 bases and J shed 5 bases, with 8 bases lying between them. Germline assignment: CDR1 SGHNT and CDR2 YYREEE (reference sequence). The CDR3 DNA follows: TGTGCCAGCAGCTGGGAATTGGAGACCCAGTACTTC. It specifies CASSWELETQYF.

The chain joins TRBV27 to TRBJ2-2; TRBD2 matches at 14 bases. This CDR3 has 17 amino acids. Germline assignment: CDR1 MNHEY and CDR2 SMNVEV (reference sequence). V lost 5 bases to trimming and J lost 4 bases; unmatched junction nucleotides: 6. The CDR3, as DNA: TGTGCCAGCAGTCGACTAGCGGGGGGGCGCGGCACCGGGGAGCTGTTTTTT. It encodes CASSRLAGGRGTGELFF.

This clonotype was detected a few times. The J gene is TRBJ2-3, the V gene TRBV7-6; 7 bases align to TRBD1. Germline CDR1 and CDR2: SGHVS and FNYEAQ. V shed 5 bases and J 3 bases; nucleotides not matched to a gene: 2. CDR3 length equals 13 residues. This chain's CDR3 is CASSRQGTDTQYF. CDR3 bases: TGTGCCAGCAGCCGACAGGGTACAGATACGCAGTATTTT.

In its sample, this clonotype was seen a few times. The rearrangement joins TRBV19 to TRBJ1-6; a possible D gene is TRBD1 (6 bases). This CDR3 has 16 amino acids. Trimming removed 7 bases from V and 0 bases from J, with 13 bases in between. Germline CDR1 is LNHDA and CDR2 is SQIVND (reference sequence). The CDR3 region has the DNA TGTGCCAGTAATGGGGGCAGGGGCTCCTATAATTCACCCCTCCACTTT. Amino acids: CASNGGRGSYNSPLHF.

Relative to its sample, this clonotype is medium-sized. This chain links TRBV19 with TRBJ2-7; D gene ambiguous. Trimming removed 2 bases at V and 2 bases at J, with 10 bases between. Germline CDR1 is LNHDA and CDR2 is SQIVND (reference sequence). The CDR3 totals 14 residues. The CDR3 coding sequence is TGTGCCAGTAGTATAAAGGGAATGGCCTACGAGCAGTACTTC. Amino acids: CASSIKGMAYEQYF.